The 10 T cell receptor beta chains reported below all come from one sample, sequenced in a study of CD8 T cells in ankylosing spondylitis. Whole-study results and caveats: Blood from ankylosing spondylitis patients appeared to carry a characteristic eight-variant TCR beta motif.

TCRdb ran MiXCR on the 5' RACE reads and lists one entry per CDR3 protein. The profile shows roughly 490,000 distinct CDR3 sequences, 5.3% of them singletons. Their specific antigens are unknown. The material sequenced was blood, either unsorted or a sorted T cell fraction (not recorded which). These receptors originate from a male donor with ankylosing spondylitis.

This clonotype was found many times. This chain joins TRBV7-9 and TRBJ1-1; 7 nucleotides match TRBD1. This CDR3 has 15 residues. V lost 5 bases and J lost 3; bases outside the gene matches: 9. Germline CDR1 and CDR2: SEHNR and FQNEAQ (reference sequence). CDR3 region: CASSNRQGRHTEAFF. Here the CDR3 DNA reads TGTGCCAGCAGCAACCGACAGGGAAGGCACACTGAAGCTTTCTTT.

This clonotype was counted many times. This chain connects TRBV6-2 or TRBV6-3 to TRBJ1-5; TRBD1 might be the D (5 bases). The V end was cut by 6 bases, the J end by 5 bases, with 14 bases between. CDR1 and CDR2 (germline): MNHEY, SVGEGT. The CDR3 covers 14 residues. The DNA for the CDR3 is TGTGCCAGCAGATTGCGGGGGTCCGATCAGCCCCAGCATTTT. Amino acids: CASRLRGSDQPQHF.

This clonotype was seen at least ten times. CDR3 sequence (DNA): TGCAGTGCTAGTCGGTTGCGGGGGCCGCTCACTGAAGCTTTCTTT. Amino acid sequence: CSASRLRGPLTEAFF. V and J are TRBV20-1 and TRBJ1-1; tentative D call: TRBD1 (6 bases). Germline CDR1 DFQATT, CDR2 SNEGSKA (reference sequence). V was clipped by 3 bases and J by 4 bases, with 18 bases between them. The CDR3 has 15 residues.

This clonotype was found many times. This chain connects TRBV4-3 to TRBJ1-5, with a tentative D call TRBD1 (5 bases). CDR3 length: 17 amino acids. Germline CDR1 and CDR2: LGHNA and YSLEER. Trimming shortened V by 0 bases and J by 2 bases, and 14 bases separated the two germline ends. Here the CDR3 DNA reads TGCGCCAGCAGCCAAGACCCACAAGGGGCCCGCAATCAGCCCCAGCATTTT. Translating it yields CASSQDPQGARNQPQHF.

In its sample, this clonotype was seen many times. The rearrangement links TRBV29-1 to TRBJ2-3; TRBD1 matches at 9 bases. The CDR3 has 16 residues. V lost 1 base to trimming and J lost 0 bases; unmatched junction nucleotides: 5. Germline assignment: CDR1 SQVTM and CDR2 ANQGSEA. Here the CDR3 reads CSVEGTGDGSTDTQYF. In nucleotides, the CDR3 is TGCAGCGTTGAAGGGACAGGGGATGGGAGCACAGATACGCAGTATTTT.

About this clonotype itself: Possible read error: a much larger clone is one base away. CDR3 nucleotide sequence: TGCAGTGCTAGAGATCCGAGCGGGAGCTCCTACGTGCAGTACTTC. Its translation: CSARDPSGSSYVQYF. The chain carries TRBV20-1 and TRBJ2-7; 8 nucleotides align to TRBD2. Germline CDR1 DFQATT, CDR2 SNEGSKA (reference sequence). The CDR3 consists of 15 residues.

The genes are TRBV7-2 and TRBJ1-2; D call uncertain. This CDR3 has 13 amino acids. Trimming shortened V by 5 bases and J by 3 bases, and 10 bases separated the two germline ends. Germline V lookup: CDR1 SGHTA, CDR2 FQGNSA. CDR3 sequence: CASSLSADYGYTF. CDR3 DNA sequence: TGTGCCAGCAGCCTTTCCGCTGACTATGGCTACACCTTC.

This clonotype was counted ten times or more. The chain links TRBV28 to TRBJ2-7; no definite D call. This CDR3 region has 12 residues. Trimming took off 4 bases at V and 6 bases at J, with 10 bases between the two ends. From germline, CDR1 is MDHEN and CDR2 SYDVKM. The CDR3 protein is CASSSVTAEQYF. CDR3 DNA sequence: TGTGCCAGCAGTTCGGTTACAGCCGAGCAGTACTTC.

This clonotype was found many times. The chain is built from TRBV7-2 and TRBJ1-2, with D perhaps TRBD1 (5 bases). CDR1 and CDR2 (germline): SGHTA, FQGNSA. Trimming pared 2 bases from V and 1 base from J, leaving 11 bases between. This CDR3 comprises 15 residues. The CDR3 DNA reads TGTGCCAGCAGCTTATATGCGACAGATAACTATGGCTACACCTTC. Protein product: CASSLYATDNYGYTF.

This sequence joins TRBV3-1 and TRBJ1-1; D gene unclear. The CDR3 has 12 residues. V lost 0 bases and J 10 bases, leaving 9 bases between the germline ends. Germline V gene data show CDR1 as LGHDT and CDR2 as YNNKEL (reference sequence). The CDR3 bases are TGTGCCAGCAGCCAAGACAGGAGTACAGCTTTCTTT. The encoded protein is CASSQDRSTAFF.